Listed below are T cell receptor beta chains from one sample, sequenced in a study of shared clonotypes between healthy human individuals. Profiling relied on immunoSEQ multiplex PCR, and the TCRdb table lists in-frame clones only, not all of them. Among millions of clones listed, roughly 96% were seen once. The source material was naive CD4+ T cells sorted from blood. All receptors come from a young man in good health. Each CDR3 is given with its conserved first and last residue. D genes are given only for firm matches.

cdr3_aa d_call j_call v_call
CASSPLGGLNSPLHF NA TRBJ1-6 TRBV9
CASSRGLETQYF NA TRBJ2-5 TRBV18
CASSGDNHQPQHF NA TRBJ1-5 TRBV6-1
CAWSGSWGNTDTQYF NA TRBJ2-3 TRBV30
CASSIRDSSTDTQYF TRBD1 TRBJ2-3 TRBV5-1
CASSEAGGNTIYF NA TRBJ1-3 TRBV6-1
CASSTPDRKNYGYTF TRBD1 TRBJ1-2 TRBV6-5
CASSSTSEIAGELFF NA TRBJ2-2 TRBV6-6
CASSPRLQGSYEQYF TRBD1 TRBJ2-7 TRBV18
CASTEWTGNLEKLFF TRBD1 TRBJ1-4 TRBV4-1
CASSKGGAGANVLTF NA TRBJ2-6 TRBV21-1
CASSDLNTYEQYF NA TRBJ2-7 TRBV10-2
CASGFTPYNEQFF NA TRBJ2-1 TRBV11-2
CASSPGNREGYTF NA TRBJ1-2 TRBV28
CASGSGKLFF NA TRBJ1-4 TRBV28
CASSDPLGYPRNIQYF NA TRBJ2-4 TRBV6-4
CASSLEGGNTDTQYF NA TRBJ2-3 TRBV11-1
CAISEGGGGIAFF TRBD1 TRBJ1-1 TRBV10-3
CASRPQNRKGNTEAFF NA TRBJ1-1 TRBV5-4
CASNSDRKGGSGNTIYF NA TRBJ1-3 TRBV2
CAISEQSRGYTF NA TRBJ1-2 TRBV10-3
CSVSPGRENTEAFF NA TRBJ1-1 TRBV29-1
CASSSGLASSYEQYF TRBD2 TRBJ2-7 TRBV11-2
CASSQMTGKVLSPLHF TRBD1 TRBJ1-6 TRBV4-1
CASSPYRGEETQYF TRBD2 TRBJ2-5 TRBV18
CASSRDLTNEQFF NA TRBJ2-1 TRBV5-1
CASSLGDSPNEKLFF NA TRBJ1-4 TRBV11-2
CASSKTANTEAFF NA TRBJ1-1 TRBV6-6
CASNLVGGIETQYF TRBD2 TRBJ2-5 TRBV2
CASSEMAYEQYF NA TRBJ2-7 TRBV2
CASSQYSNQPQHF NA TRBJ1-5 TRBV7-9
CASSQGLAGHTDTQYF TRBD2 TRBJ2-3 TRBV5-4
CASNRDREGKLFF TRBD1 TRBJ1-4 TRBV2
CASKSGGHYSNQPQHF NA TRBJ1-5 TRBV2
CASGTGLANTDTQYF TRBD2 TRBJ2-3 TRBV5-1
CASSLAGTNEQYF NA TRBJ2-7 TRBV23-1
CASSFFSNTEAFF NA TRBJ1-1 TRBV5-1
CASSPPDGASGSPLHF NA TRBJ1-6 TRBV5-5
CASSWTQREKQYF TRBD2 TRBJ2-7 TRBV5-4
CASSLGGTKNTEAFF NA TRBJ1-1 TRBV5-1
CAWRTWTGGAGTGELFF TRBD1 TRBJ2-2 TRBV30
CASEGQVSLNSPLHF NA TRBJ1-6 TRBV6-6
CASSLASGTTNEQFF TRBD2 TRBJ2-1 TRBV7-9
CASSLFTIGYTF NA TRBJ1-2 TRBV7-2
CASSLAGGTDTQYF TRBD1 TRBJ2-3 TRBV28
CASSLEASGRALIPEQYF TRBD2 TRBJ2-7 TRBV7-8
CASSFAGFDYEQYF NA TRBJ2-7 TRBV5-1
CASSFRGTGNQPQHF TRBD1 TRBJ1-5 TRBV19
CAISGGTGENIQYF TRBD1 TRBJ2-4 TRBV10-3
CASSWGSGGFGEKLFF NA TRBJ1-4 TRBV5-6
CASSPDRLYQETQYF NA TRBJ2-5 TRBV18
CASSYGGELFF NA TRBJ2-2 TRBV6-5
CASSQGTGAQETQYF TRBD1 TRBJ2-5 TRBV7-9
CASSEWYEQYF NA TRBJ2-7 TRBV6-1
CASSLTLAGVQGEQYF NA TRBJ2-7 TRBV18
CASTFRGNEKLFF NA TRBJ1-4 TRBV6-6